A selection of T cell receptor beta chains follows, all from one sample in a study of cytomegalovirus exposure and HLA in healthy donors. The table came from immunoSEQ multiplex PCR; TCRdb's copy has only in-frame clones and leaves some out. The repertoire includes more than 200,000 clones, about two thirds of them detected once, and 2.6% sits in the top ten. The source material was PBMCs. The receptors derive from a middle-aged man in good health and CMV-seropositive. Both conserved end residues are part of each CDR3. Each record gives: V gene, CDR3 length, D gene, J gene, clone size, CDR3 DNA, CDR3 protein. The D gene is left open where the match is weak. Some rows mark clone size as missing; the rest say once, few, many or name a class of expanded clone.

v_gene: TRBV19
len: 12
d_gene: NA
j_gene: TRBJ2-7
abundance: NA
CDR3nt: TGTGCCAGTAGTAGAGTCTATAACGAGCAGTACTTC
CDR3aa: CASSRVYNEQYF

v_gene: TRBV6-5
len: 16
d_gene: TRBD1
j_gene: TRBJ2-1
abundance: NA
CDR3nt: TGTGCCAGCAGTTACTTGGGGACAGGGCTTTCCAATGAGCAGTTCTTC
CDR3aa: CASSYLGTGLSNEQFF

v_gene: TRBV19
len: 12
d_gene: NA
j_gene: TRBJ2-7
abundance: many
CDR3nt: TGTGCCACCCGGGACTCCCTACGCGAGCAGTACTTC
CDR3aa: CATRDSLREQYF

v_gene: TRBV4-2
len: 16
d_gene: NA
j_gene: TRBJ2-1
abundance: NA
CDR3nt: TGTGCCAGCAGCCTGGGGGGGGCTGAATCCTACAATGAGCAGTTCTTC
CDR3aa: CASSLGGAESYNEQFF

v_gene: TRBV19
len: 16
d_gene: TRBD1
j_gene: TRBJ2-3
abundance: NA
CDR3nt: TGTGCCAGTAGTAATGACCGGGACAGGGAGGAGGATACGCAGTATTTT
CDR3aa: CASSNDRDREEDTQYF

v_gene: TRBV27
len: 16
d_gene: TRBD1
j_gene: TRBJ1-5
abundance: NA
CDR3nt: TGTGCCAGCAGTCCAGACAGGGGACGAGGAAATCAGCCCCAGCATTTT
CDR3aa: CASSPDRGRGNQPQHF

v_gene: TRBV5-6
len: 15
d_gene: TRBD1
j_gene: TRBJ2-1
abundance: few
CDR3nt: TGTGCCAGCAGCTTTGCGGGACAGGGGTACCATGAGCAGTTCTTC
CDR3aa: CASSFAGQGYHEQFF

v_gene: TRBV5-1
len: 15
d_gene: TRBD1
j_gene: TRBJ1-2
abundance: NA
CDR3nt: TGCGCCAGCAGCTTGGCGGGACAGGGGGTCTATGGCTACACCTTC
CDR3aa: CASSLAGQGVYGYTF

v_gene: TRBV15
len: 15
d_gene: TRBD1
j_gene: TRBJ2-1
abundance: NA
CDR3nt: TGTGCCACCAGCAGAGTATTGCAGGGGGCAGTTGAGCAGTTCTTC
CDR3aa: CATSRVLQGAVEQFF

v_gene: TRBV7-9
len: 13
d_gene: NA
j_gene: TRBJ2-7
abundance: once
CDR3nt: TGTGCCAGCAGCCCGCGAAGCTCCTACGAGCAGTACTTC
CDR3aa: CASSPRSSYEQYF

v_gene: TRBV2
len: 16
d_gene: NA
j_gene: TRBJ2-2
abundance: NA
CDR3nt: TGTGCCAGCAGTGGGGTGCGGGGACCGAACACCGGGGAGCTGTTTTTT
CDR3aa: CASSGVRGPNTGELFF

v_gene: TRBV6-1
len: 15
d_gene: TRBD1
j_gene: TRBJ2-3
abundance: NA
CDR3nt: TGTGCCAGCAGTTTCGCAGCACAGGGGACAGATACGCAGTATTTT
CDR3aa: CASSFAAQGTDTQYF

v_gene: TRBV15
len: 13
d_gene: NA
j_gene: TRBJ1-1
abundance: NA
CDR3nt: TGTGCCACCAGCAGAGATCGTGTCGCCGCGGCTTTCTTT
CDR3aa: CATSRDRVAAAFF

v_gene: TRBV28
len: 14
d_gene: NA
j_gene: TRBJ1-5
abundance: NA
CDR3nt: TGTGCCAGCACCCTGGCGGGGGGGAATCAGCCCCAGCATTTT
CDR3aa: CASTLAGGNQPQHF

v_gene: TRBV7-2
len: 12
d_gene: NA
j_gene: TRBJ1-1
abundance: NA
CDR3nt: TGTGCCAGCAGCTCACCGGGTCTGGGAGCTTTCTTT
CDR3aa: CASSSPGLGAFF

v_gene: TRBV4-1
len: 15
d_gene: TRBD1
j_gene: TRBJ2-1
abundance: NA
CDR3nt: TGCGCCAGCAGACCCGGGACAGGGTCCTACAATGAGCAGTTCTTC
CDR3aa: CASRPGTGSYNEQFF

v_gene: TRBV5-1
len: 14
d_gene: TRBD2
j_gene: TRBJ2-5
abundance: NA
CDR3nt: TGCGCCAGCAGCCCGGGGGGGGTTGATGAGACCCAGTACTTC
CDR3aa: CASSPGGVDETQYF

v_gene: TRBV25-1
len: 16
d_gene: TRBD1
j_gene: TRBJ2-3
abundance: NA
CDR3nt: TGTGCCAGCAGTGACCCGACAGGGGCCCTCACAGATACGCAGTATTTT
CDR3aa: CASSDPTGALTDTQYF

v_gene: TRBV5-8
len: 13
d_gene: NA
j_gene: TRBJ2-1
abundance: few
CDR3nt: TGTGCCAGCAGCCCGAGTTGGGGGCATGAGCAGTTCTTC
CDR3aa: CASSPSWGHEQFF

v_gene: TRBV4-1
len: 15
d_gene: NA
j_gene: TRBJ1-4
abundance: few
CDR3nt: TGCGCCAGCAGCCAAGTAAGCAACTTGAATGAAAAACTGTTTTTT
CDR3aa: CASSQVSNLNEKLFF

v_gene: TRBV21-1
len: 15
d_gene: NA
j_gene: TRBJ2-5
abundance: once
CDR3nt: TGTGCCAGCCTCAAACTAGCGGAATTACAAGAGACCCAGTACTTC
CDR3aa: CASLKLAELQETQYF

v_gene: TRBV19
len: 14
d_gene: NA
j_gene: TRBJ1-3
abundance: few
CDR3nt: TGTGCCAGTAGGAATTTGGGCGCTGGAAACACCATATATTTT
CDR3aa: CASRNLGAGNTIYF

v_gene: TRBV4-3
len: 17
d_gene: TRBD2
j_gene: TRBJ2-3
abundance: NA
CDR3nt: TGCGCCAGCAGCCAAGATTGGGGCGGGGGGGCAAGAGATACGCAGTATTTT
CDR3aa: CASSQDWGGGARDTQYF

v_gene: TRBV5-6
len: 15
d_gene: TRBD1
j_gene: TRBJ2-1
abundance: NA
CDR3nt: TGTGCCAGCAGCTCATACCGACAGGGGGAGAATGAGCAGTTCTTC
CDR3aa: CASSSYRQGENEQFF

v_gene: TRBV28
len: 15
d_gene: NA
j_gene: TRBJ2-4
abundance: NA
CDR3nt: TGTGCCAGCAGTCCCCCCCGGGGTGGTCCCGGCATTCAGTACTTC
CDR3aa: CASSPPRGGPGIQYF

v_gene: TRBV13
len: 14
d_gene: NA
j_gene: TRBJ2-7
abundance: NA
CDR3nt: TGTGCCAGCAGCTTACAGGGATTTTCCTACGAGCAGTACTTC
CDR3aa: CASSLQGFSYEQYF

v_gene: TRBV6-5
len: 14
d_gene: NA
j_gene: TRBJ1-2
abundance: few
CDR3nt: TGTGCCAGCAGTCCTTCCCCCGTATCCTCTGGCTACACCTTC
CDR3aa: CASSPSPVSSGYTF

v_gene: TRBV4-3
len: 14
d_gene: NA
j_gene: TRBJ1-1
abundance: NA
CDR3nt: TGCGCCAGCAGCCCGGTGGAAGGGGGCACTGAAGCTTTCTTT
CDR3aa: CASSPVEGGTEAFF

v_gene: TRBV7-3
len: 13
d_gene: NA
j_gene: TRBJ1-1
abundance: NA
CDR3nt: TGTGCCAGCAGCCTCGACAGGACGACTGAAGCTTTCTTT
CDR3aa: CASSLDRTTEAFF

v_gene: TRBV27
len: 14
d_gene: NA
j_gene: TRBJ1-2
abundance: NA
CDR3nt: TGTGCCAGCAGTTTTCGCAGTCGAAGCTATGGCTACACCTTC
CDR3aa: CASSFRSRSYGYTF

v_gene: TRBV4-2
len: 15
d_gene: TRBD1
j_gene: TRBJ1-4
abundance: NA
CDR3nt: TGTGCCAGCAGCCCCCGACAGGGAGCTAATGAAAAACTGTTTTTT
CDR3aa: CASSPRQGANEKLFF

v_gene: TRBV6-7
len: 21
d_gene: NA
j_gene: TRBJ2-3
abundance: NA
CDR3nt: TGTGCCAGCAGTTACTCTTGCGGGCCCGACAGGTACCCTACCGACACAGATACGCAGTATTTT
CDR3aa: CASSYSCGPDRYPTDTDTQYF

v_gene: TRBV28
len: 14
d_gene: NA
j_gene: TRBJ2-7
abundance: NA
CDR3nt: TGTGCCAGCAGTAACGGACTAAGGGACGACGAGCAGTACTTC
CDR3aa: CASSNGLRDDEQYF

v_gene: TRBV7-8
len: 15
d_gene: TRBD1
j_gene: TRBJ1-4
abundance: once
CDR3nt: TGTGCCAGCAGTTCTACAGGGGGCAGTGGTGAAAAACTGTTTTTT
CDR3aa: CASSSTGGSGEKLFF

v_gene: TRBV19
len: 13
d_gene: NA
j_gene: TRBJ1-2
abundance: NA
CDR3nt: TGTGCCAGTAAAAGTGAGTGGAACTATGGCTACACCTTC
CDR3aa: CASKSEWNYGYTF

v_gene: TRBV5-3
len: 12
d_gene: NA
j_gene: TRBJ2-1
abundance: NA
CDR3nt: TGTGCCAGAAGCCTCCTGGAGCCCGAGCAGTTCTTC
CDR3aa: CARSLLEPEQFF

v_gene: TRBV6-5
len: 15
d_gene: NA
j_gene: TRBJ1-2
abundance: NA
CDR3nt: TGTGCCAGCAGCCCCCGGGACACCCAACGTGATGGCTACACCTTC
CDR3aa: CASSPRDTQRDGYTF

v_gene: TRBV19
len: 13
d_gene: TRBD1
j_gene: TRBJ2-7
abundance: few
CDR3nt: TGTGCCAGTGCCGGGACAGGGGGCTACGAGCAGTACTTC
CDR3aa: CASAGTGGYEQYF

v_gene: TRBV2
len: 14
d_gene: NA
j_gene: TRBJ1-6
abundance: NA
CDR3nt: TGTGCCAGCAAGGGGGATTCAAATAATTCACCCCTCCACTTT
CDR3aa: CASKGDSNNSPLHF

v_gene: TRBV6-5
len: 15
d_gene: TRBD1
j_gene: TRBJ1-1
abundance: once
CDR3nt: TGTGCCAGCAGCCCCCGGGACAGGATGAACACTGAAGCTTTCTTT
CDR3aa: CASSPRDRMNTEAFF

v_gene: TRBV19
len: 14
d_gene: NA
j_gene: TRBJ2-1
abundance: few
CDR3nt: TGTGCCAGTAGGTCGGGCGCGGGCTACAATGAGCAGTTCTTC
CDR3aa: CASRSGAGYNEQFF

v_gene: TRBV7-9
len: 17
d_gene: TRBD2
j_gene: TRBJ2-1
abundance: NA
CDR3nt: TGTTCCAGCAGCGTCGGGGGGGGGACTAGCGGCAACAATGAGCAGTTCTTC
CDR3aa: CSSSVGGGTSGNNEQFF

v_gene: TRBV18
len: 14
d_gene: NA
j_gene: TRBJ1-1
abundance: NA
CDR3nt: TGTGCCAGCTCACCCGAAGCGATGAACACTGAAGCTTTCTTT
CDR3aa: CASSPEAMNTEAFF

v_gene: TRBV10-2
len: 13
d_gene: TRBD1
j_gene: TRBJ1-2
abundance: NA
CDR3nt: TGCGCCAGCAGTGCAGGGGGTTATTATGGCTACACCTTC
CDR3aa: CASSAGGYYGYTF

v_gene: TRBV7-2
len: 13
d_gene: TRBD1
j_gene: TRBJ1-2
abundance: NA
CDR3nt: TGTGCCAGCAGCTCCGCAGGGGGCGATGGCTACACCTTC
CDR3aa: CASSSAGGDGYTF

v_gene: TRBV4-3
len: 15
d_gene: NA
j_gene: TRBJ2-3
abundance: NA
CDR3nt: TGCGCCAGCAGCCAGGGTCGAGGCCTCCGGGATACGCAGTATTTT
CDR3aa: CASSQGRGLRDTQYF

v_gene: TRBV7-9
len: 14
d_gene: NA
j_gene: TRBJ1-1
abundance: few
CDR3nt: TGTGCCAGCAGCCAAGGGCCCAGGGCCACTGAAGCTTTCTTT
CDR3aa: CASSQGPRATEAFF

v_gene: TRBV29-1
len: 11
d_gene: NA
j_gene: TRBJ2-7
abundance: NA
CDR3nt: TGCAGCGTTGAGGAGTCGTACGAGCAGTACTTC
CDR3aa: CSVEESYEQYF

v_gene: TRBV7-6
len: 14
d_gene: TRBD2
j_gene: TRBJ2-7
abundance: NA
CDR3nt: TGTGCCAGCAGCTTAGGGGGGGGAGGCTACGAGCAGTACTTC
CDR3aa: CASSLGGGGYEQYF

v_gene: TRBV7-7
len: 14
d_gene: TRBD1
j_gene: TRBJ2-5
abundance: few
CDR3nt: TGTGCCAGCAGCTTCCAGGGGGAGTGGGAGACCCAGTACTTC
CDR3aa: CASSFQGEWETQYF

v_gene: TRBV6-6
len: 15
d_gene: NA
j_gene: TRBJ2-2
abundance: NA
CDR3nt: TGTGCCAGCAGTTCCTTACTACAGGGCGCCGGGGAGCTGTTTTTT
CDR3aa: CASSSLLQGAGELFF

v_gene: TRBV19
len: 14
d_gene: TRBD1
j_gene: TRBJ2-3
abundance: NA
CDR3nt: TGTGCCAGTAGTATGGACAGGTCCACAGATACGCAGTATTTT
CDR3aa: CASSMDRSTDTQYF

v_gene: TRBV2
len: 14
d_gene: TRBD1
j_gene: TRBJ2-5
abundance: NA
CDR3nt: TGTGCCACCCAGACGGACAGGGGGGAAGAGACCCAGTACTTC
CDR3aa: CATQTDRGEETQYF